This TCR beta chain was sequenced during a study of shared clonotypes between healthy human individuals. This table comes from immunoSEQ multiplex PCR, and its TCRdb copy is limited to in-frame clones, with some not included. Here the sample spans around 700,000 clones, roughly 70% being singletons. V dropped 3 bases and J dropped 11 bases, with 16 bases sitting between them. The CDR3 sequence is 13 residues long. Germline CDR1 MDHEN, CDR2 SYDVKM. This TCR was recovered from a woman aged 25-40 years in good health. The genes are TRBV28 and TRBJ1-1, with no clear D. Sequencing used memory CD4+ T cells sorted from blood. As to subset: CD45RA-negative fraction. The CDR3 DNA reads TGTGCCAGCAGTTTGGGGTCTCGTGGTCCCGCTTTCTTT. This sequence encodes CASSLGSRGPAFF.